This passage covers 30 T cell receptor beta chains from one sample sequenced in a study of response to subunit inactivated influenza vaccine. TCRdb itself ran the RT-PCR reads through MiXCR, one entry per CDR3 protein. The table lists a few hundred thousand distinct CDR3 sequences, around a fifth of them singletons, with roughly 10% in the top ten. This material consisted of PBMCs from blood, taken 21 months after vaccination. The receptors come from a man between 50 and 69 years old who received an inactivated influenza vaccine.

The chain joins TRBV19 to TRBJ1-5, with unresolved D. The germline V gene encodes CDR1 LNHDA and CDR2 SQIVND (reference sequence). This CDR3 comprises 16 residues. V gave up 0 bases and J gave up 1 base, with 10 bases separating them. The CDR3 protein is CASSIEKLRSNQPQHF. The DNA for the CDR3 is TGTGCCAGTAGTATAGAAAAACTGCGCAGCAATCAGCCCCAGCATTTT.

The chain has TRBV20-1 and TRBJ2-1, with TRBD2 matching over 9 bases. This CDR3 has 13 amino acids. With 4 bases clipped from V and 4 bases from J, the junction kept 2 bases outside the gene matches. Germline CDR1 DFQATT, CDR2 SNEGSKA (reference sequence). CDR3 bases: TGCAGTGCTACGGCGGGAGGGTACAATGAGCAGTTCTTC. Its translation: CSATAGGYNEQFF.

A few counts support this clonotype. This CDR3 is CASSQNRAEQYF. CDR3 DNA: TGTGCCAGCAGCCAGAACAGGGCGGAGCAGTACTTC. This chain uses TRBV3-1 with TRBJ2-7, with D tentatively TRBD1 (6 bases). Germline CDR1 LGHDT, CDR2 YNNKEL (reference sequence). V shed 3 bases and J shed 7 bases, with 10 bases lying between them. There are 12 residues in the CDR3.

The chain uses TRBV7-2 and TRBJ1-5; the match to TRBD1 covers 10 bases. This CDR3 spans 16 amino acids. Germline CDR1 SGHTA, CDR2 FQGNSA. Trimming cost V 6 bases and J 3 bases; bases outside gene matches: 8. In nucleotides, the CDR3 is TGTGCCAGCAGTTACCAGACAGGGGGCTACAATCAGCCCCAGCATTTT. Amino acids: CASSYQTGGYNQPQHF. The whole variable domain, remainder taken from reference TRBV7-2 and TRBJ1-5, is GAGVSQSPSNKVTEKGKDVELRCDPISGHTALYWYRQSLGQGLEFLIYFQGNSAPDKSGLPSDRFSAERTGGSVSTLTIQRTQQEDSAVYLCASSYQTGGYNQPQHFGDGTRLSIL.

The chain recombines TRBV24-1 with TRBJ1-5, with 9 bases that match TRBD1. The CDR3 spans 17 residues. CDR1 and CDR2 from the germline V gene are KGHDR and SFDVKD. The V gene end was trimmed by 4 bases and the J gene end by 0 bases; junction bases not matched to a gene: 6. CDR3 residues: CATSDPKTGGSNQPQHF. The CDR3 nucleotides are TGTGCCACCAGTGACCCCAAGACAGGGGGTAGCAATCAGCCCCAGCATTTT.

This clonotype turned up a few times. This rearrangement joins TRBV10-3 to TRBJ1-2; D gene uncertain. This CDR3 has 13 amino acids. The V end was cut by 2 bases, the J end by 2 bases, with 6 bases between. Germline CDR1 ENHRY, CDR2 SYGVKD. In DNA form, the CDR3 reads TGTGCCATCAGTGAGCCAGGCAACTATGGCTACACCTTC. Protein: CAISEPGNYGYTF.

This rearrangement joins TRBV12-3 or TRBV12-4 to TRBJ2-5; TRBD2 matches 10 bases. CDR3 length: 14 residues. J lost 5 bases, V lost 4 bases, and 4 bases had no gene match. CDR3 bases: TGTGCCAGCAGTTCTAGCGGGGGTGGGGAGACCCAGTACTTC. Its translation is CASSSSGGGETQYF.

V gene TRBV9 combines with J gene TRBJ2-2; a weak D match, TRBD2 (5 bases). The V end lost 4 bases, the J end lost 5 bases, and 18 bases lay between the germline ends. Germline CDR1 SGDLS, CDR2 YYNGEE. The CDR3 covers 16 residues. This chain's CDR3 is CASSPLGPLATGELFF. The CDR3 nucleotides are TGTGCCAGCAGCCCCCTTGGTCCGTTAGCGACCGGGGAGCTGTTTTTT.

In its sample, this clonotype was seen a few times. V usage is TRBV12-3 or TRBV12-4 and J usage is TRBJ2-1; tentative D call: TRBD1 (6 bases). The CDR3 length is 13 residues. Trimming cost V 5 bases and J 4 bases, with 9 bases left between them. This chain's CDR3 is CASSVGQYNEQFF. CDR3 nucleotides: TGTGCCAGCAGTGTAGGACAGTACAATGAGCAGTTCTTC.

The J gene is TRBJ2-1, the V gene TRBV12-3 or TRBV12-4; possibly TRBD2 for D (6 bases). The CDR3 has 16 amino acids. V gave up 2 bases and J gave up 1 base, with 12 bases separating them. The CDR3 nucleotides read TGTGCCAGCAGTTTATCTGCGGGACCTTCCTACAATGAGCAGTTCTTC. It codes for CASSLSAGPSYNEQFF.

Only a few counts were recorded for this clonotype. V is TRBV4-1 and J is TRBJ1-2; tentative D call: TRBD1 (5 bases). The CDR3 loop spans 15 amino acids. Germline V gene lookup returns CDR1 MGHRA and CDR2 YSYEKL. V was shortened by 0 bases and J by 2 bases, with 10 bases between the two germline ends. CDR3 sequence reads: CASSQEVGPNYGYTF. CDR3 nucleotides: TGCGCCAGCAGCCAAGAGGTGGGGCCGAACTATGGCTACACCTTC.

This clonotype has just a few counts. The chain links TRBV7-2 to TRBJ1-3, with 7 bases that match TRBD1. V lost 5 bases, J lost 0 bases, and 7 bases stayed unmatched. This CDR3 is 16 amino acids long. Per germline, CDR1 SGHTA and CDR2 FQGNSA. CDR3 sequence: CASSPGQISSGNTIYF. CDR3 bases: TGTGCCAGCAGCCCGGGACAGATAAGCTCTGGAAACACCATATATTTT.

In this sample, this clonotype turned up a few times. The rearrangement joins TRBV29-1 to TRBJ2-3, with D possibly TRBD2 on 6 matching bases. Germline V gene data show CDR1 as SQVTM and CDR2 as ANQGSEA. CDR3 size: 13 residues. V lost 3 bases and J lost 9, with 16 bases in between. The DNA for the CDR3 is TGCAGCGTTGATGGCGGGGCGCTCAGCACGCAGTATTTT. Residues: CSVDGGALSTQYF.

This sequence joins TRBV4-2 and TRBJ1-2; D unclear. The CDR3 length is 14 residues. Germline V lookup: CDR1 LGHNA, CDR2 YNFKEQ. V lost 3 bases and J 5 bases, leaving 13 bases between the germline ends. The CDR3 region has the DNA TGTGCCAGCAGCCACGTCTCTGAGCGGTATGGCTACACCTTC. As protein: CASSHVSERYGYTF.

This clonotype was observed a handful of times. The DNA for the CDR3 is TGTGCCAGCAGTTACTCGAGCCAGGGGTCCGCCGGGAATTCACCCCTCCACTTT. Its translation: CASSYSSQGSAGNSPLHF. V gene TRBV6-5 combines with J gene TRBJ1-6, with D tentatively TRBD1 (6 bases). V lost 0 bases and J 7 bases, leaving 19 bases between the germline ends. Germline loops: CDR1 MNHEY, CDR2 SVGAGI. The CDR3 has 18 amino acids.

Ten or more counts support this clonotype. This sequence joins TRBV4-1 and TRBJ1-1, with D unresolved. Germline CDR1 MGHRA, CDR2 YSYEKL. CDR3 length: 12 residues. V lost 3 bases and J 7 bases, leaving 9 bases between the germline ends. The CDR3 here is CASSQYYGEAFF. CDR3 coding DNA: TGCGCCAGCAGCCAGTACTACGGTGAAGCTTTCTTT.

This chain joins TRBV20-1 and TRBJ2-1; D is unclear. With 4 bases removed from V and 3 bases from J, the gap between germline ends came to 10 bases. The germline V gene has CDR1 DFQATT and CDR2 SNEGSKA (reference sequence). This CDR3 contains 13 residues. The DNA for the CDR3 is TGCAGTGCTAATCCAGGTTTCTACAATGAGCAGTTCTTC. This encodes CSANPGFYNEQFF.

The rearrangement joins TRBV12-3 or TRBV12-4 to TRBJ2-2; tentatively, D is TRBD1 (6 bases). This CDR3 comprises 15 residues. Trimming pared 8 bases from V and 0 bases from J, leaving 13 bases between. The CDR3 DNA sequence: TGTGCCAGCGGAAGACAGGACTCGAACACCGGGGAGCTGTTTTTT. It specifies CASGRQDSNTGELFF.

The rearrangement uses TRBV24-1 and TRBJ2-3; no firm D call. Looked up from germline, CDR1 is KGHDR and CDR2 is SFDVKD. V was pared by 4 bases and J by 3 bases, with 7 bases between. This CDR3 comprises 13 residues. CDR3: CATSDTLTDTQYF. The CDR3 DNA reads TGTGCCACCAGTGACACCCTTACAGATACGCAGTATTTT.

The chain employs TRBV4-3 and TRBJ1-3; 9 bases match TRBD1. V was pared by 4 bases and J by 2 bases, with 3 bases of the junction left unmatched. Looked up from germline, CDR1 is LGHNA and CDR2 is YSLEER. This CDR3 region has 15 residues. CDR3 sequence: CASSLGTGTGNTIYF. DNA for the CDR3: TGCGCCAGCAGCCTCGGGACAGGGACTGGAAACACCATATATTTT.

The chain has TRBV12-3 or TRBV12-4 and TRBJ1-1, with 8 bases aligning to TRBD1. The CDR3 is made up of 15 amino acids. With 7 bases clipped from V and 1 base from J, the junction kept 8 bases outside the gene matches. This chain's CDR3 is CASTPTGQANTEAFF. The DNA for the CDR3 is TGTGCCAGCACCCCTACGGGACAGGCGAACACTGAAGCTTTCTTT.

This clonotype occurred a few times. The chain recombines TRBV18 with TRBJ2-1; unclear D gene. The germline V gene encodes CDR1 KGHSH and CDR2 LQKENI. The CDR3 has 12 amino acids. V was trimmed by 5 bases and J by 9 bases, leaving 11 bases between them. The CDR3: CASSSPGFEQFF. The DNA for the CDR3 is TGTGCCAGCTCATCTCCGGGTTTTGAGCAGTTCTTC.

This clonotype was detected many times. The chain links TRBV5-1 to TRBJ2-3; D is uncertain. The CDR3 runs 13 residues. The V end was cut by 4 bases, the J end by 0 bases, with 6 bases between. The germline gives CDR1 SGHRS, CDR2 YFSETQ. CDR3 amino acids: CASSTASTDTQYF. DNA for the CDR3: TGCGCCAGCAGCACGGCTAGCACAGATACGCAGTATTTT.

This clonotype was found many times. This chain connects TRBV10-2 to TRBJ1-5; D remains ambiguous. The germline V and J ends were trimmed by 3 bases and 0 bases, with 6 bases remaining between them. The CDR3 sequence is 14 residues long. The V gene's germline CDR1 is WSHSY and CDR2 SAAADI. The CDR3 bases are TGCGCCAGCAGTGATCAGTATAGCAATCAGCCCCAGCATTTT. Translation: CASSDQYSNQPQHF.

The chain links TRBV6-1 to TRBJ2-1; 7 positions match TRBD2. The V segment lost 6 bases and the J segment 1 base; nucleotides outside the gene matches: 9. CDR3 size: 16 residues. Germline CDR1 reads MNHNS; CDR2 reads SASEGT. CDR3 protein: CASSGTSVISYNEQFF. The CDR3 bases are TGTGCCAGCAGCGGTACTAGCGTCATTTCCTACAATGAGCAGTTCTTC.

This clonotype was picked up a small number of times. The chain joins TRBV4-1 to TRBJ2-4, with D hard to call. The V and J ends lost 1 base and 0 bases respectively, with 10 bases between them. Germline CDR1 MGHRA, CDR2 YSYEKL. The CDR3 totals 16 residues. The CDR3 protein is CASSQGRGQAKNIQYF. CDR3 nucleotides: TGCGCCAGCAGCCAAGGAAGAGGTCAAGCCAAAAACATTCAGTACTTC.

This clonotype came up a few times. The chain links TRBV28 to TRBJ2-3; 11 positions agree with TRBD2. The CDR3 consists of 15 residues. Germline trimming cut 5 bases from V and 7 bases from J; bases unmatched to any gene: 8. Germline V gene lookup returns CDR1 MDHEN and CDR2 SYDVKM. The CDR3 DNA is TGTGCCAGCAGTGCGCTAGCGGGGGGCCAATATACGCAGTATTTT. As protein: CASSALAGGQYTQYF.

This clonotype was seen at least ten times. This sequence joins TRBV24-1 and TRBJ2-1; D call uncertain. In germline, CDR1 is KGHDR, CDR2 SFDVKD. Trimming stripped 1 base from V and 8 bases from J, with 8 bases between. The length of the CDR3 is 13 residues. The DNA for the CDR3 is TGTGCCACCAGTGATTTTCAAGCCGATGAGCAGTTCTTC. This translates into CATSDFQADEQFF.

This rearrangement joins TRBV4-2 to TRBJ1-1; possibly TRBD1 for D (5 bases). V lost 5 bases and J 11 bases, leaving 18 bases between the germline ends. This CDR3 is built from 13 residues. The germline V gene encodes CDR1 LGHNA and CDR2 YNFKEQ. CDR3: CASSSFEGPKAFF. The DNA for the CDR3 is TGTGCCAGCAGCTCCTTCGAGGGACCTAAGGCTTTCTTT.

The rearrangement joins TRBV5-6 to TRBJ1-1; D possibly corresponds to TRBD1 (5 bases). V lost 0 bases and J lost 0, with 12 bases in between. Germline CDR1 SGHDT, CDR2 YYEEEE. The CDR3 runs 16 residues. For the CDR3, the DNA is TGTGCCAGCAGCTTGGGGGGTGGGACCTTGAACACTGAAGCTTTCTTT. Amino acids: CASSLGGGTLNTEAFF.